Listed below are T cell receptor beta chains from one sample, sequenced in a study of blood T cells in healthy people across ages. TCRdb re-derived calls from the 5' RACE reads in MiXCR, one entry per CDR3 protein. In the table there are over 600,000 distinct CDR3 sequences, around 41% of which are singletons. Sample: blood. These receptors were taken from a man older than 75 in good health. Both conserved end residues are part of each CDR3. The D gene is left open where the match is weak. Expanded clones are given a class, and other clones once, few, many or no size at all.

D gene	V gene	clone size	J gene	CDR3 protein	CDR3 DNA
-	TRBV13	-	TRBJ2-7	CASSLRGEIYEQYF	TGTGCCAGCAGCTTAAGGGGGGAAATCTACGAGCAGTACTTC
TRBD1	TRBV11-2	many	TRBJ1-2	CASSRGTERSYGYTF	TGTGCCAGCAGTAGGGGGACAGAAAGAAGCTATGGCTACACCTTC
TRBD1	TRBV28	-	TRBJ2-6	CASSLFGPGQGAPGANVLTF	TGTGCCAGCAGTTTATTCGGGCCGGGACAGGGGGCACCTGGGGCCAACGTCCTGACTTTC
-	TRBV4-3	few	TRBJ2-2	CASSQGLAPGELFF	TGCGCCAGCAGCCAAGGGCTGGCCCCCGGGGAGCTGTTTTTT
TRBD2	TRBV20-1	few	TRBJ2-1	CSARLPGGAYEQFF	TGCAGTGCTAGGCTCCCCGGGGGGGCATATGAGCAGTTCTTC
TRBD1	TRBV6-6	-	TRBJ2-1	CASSAGGMDEQFF	TGTGCCAGCAGCGCAGGGGGTATGGATGAGCAGTTCTTC
-	TRBV24-1	-	TRBJ2-7	CATSDAETGSWEQYF	TGTGCCACCAGTGATGCCGAGACGGGAAGTTGGGAGCAGTACTTC
-	TRBV18	few	TRBJ2-6	CASSPGTGANVLTF	TGTGCCAGCTCACCAGGGACTGGGGCCAACGTCCTGACTTTC
-	TRBV12-3/TRBV12-4	-	TRBJ2-3	CASNSSRDAQYF	TGTGCCAGCAACTCGAGCAGAGATGCGCAGTATTTT
-	TRBV4-2	few	TRBJ2-1	CASSRGSEQFF	TGTGCCAGCAGCCGGGGTAGTGAGCAGTTCTTC
TRBD2	TRBV7-2	-	TRBJ2-4	CASSTQGAGTSGLEQYF	TGTGCCAGCAGCACGCAGGGTGCCGGGACTAGCGGTCTAGAGCAGTACTTC
-	TRBV7-3	-	TRBJ1-1	CASSNGLPMEAFF	TGTGCCAGCAGCAACGGACTTCCCATGGAGGCTTTCTTT
TRBD2	TRBV20-1	many	TRBJ2-3	CSARTSGKVDTQYF	TGCAGTGCTCGGACTAGCGGGAAGGTAGATACGCAGTATTTT
-	TRBV29-1	many	TRBJ2-3	CSVAVDPDTQYF	TGCAGCGTTGCCGTTGACCCAGATACGCAGTATTTT
-	TRBV20-1	-	TRBJ2-1	CSAKNPTGHQETQFF	TGCAGTGCTAAGAACCCGACAGGACACCAAGAGACCCAGTTCTTC
TRBD2	TRBV5-1	-	TRBJ2-7	CASSLFGTRGDEQYF	TGCGCCAGCAGCTTGTTCGGGACTAGGGGGGACGAGCAGTACTTC
-	TRBV5-1	many	TRBJ2-7	CASSLVPGKDEQYF	TGCGCCAGCAGCTTGGTTCCAGGGAAGGACGAGCAGTACTTC
-	TRBV29-1	-	TRBJ1-2	CSTYTLGTRGYTF	TGCAGCACCTATACCCTGGGGACGCGTGGCTACACCTTC
-	TRBV12-5	-	TRBJ1-3	CASGESGVSGNTIYF	TGTGCTAGTGGCGAGAGTGGGGTCTCTGGAAACACCATATATTTT
-	TRBV5-1	-	TRBJ2-5	CASSVRERETQYF	TGCGCCAGCAGCGTCAGGGAGCGAGAGACCCAGTACTTC
TRBD2	TRBV7-8	-	TRBJ2-7	CASSPALAGVYEQYF	TGTGCCAGCAGCCCCGCCCTAGCGGGGGTTTACGAGCAGTACTTC
TRBD1	TRBV27	-	TRBJ2-7	CASSSFSGTGSHNEQYF	TGTGCCAGCAGTTCATTTTCCGGGACAGGGAGCCACAATGAGCAGTACTTC